These 22 T cell receptor beta chains were all obtained from the same sample, sequenced in a study of human T cells and chemical hapten exposure. TCRdb itself ran the RACE reads through MiXCR, one entry per CDR3 protein. The profile covers hundreds of thousands of distinct CDR3 sequences, with under 6.5% appearing a single time and 5% to 6% taken by the ten largest. Time point meaning: patch test 2, 6 weeks after DPC sensitization. As to treatment: therapeutic diphenylcyclopropenone sensitization with weekly scalp DPC. The sample was whole blood, taken in connection with sensitization to the hapten diphenylcyclopropenone (DPC). The receptors here all came from a woman in her late teens or twenties with alopecia areata. Some clones in this sample may be carry-over from other donors' samples.

This clonotype has more than one count but fewer than ten. V usage is TRBV12-3 or TRBV12-4 and J usage is TRBJ1-6; D remains unclear. The CDR3 is made up of 12 amino acids. Trimming left V 3 bases short and J 8 bases short, with 5 bases between. The CDR3 DNA is TGTGCCAGCAGTTTTTCCCATTCACCCCTCCACTTT. This encodes CASSFSHSPLHF.

As for this clonotype: This CDR3 is missing its conserved last phenylalanine or tryptophan, likely due to a read error. V and J are TRBV27 and TRBJ1-6, with no clear D. CDR1 is MNHEY and CDR2 is SMNVEV in the germline V gene (reference sequence). Trimming removed 0 bases at V and 9 bases at J, with 9 bases between. The CDR3 is 14 residues long. The CDR3 sequence: CASSLSVGSSPLHL. DNA for the CDR3: TGTGCCAGCAGTTTATCGGTCGGGAGTTCACCCCTCCACCTT.

Many counts were recorded for this clonotype. The chain carries TRBV7-2 and TRBJ1-1, with D possibly being TRBD1 (6 bases). The V gene lost 2 bases and the J gene lost 1 base, with 8 bases spanning the gap. This CDR3 comprises 14 residues. The germline V gene has CDR1 SGHTA and CDR2 FQGNSA. For the CDR3, the DNA is TGTGCCAGCAGCTTAATACAGGGGAACACTGAAGCTTTCTTT. Amino acid sequence: CASSLIQGNTEAFF.

This clonotype was counted only a few times. The CDR3, as DNA: TGTGCCAGCAGTTTAAGGGAGGGGTACACTGAAGCTTTCTTT. Translated, it gives CASSLREGYTEAFF. The chain couples TRBV12-3 or TRBV12-4 to TRBJ1-1; the D gene is possibly TRBD1 (5 bases). Trimming shortened V by 2 bases and J by 3 bases, and 10 bases separated the two germline ends. The CDR3 length is 14 residues.

This clonotype was counted only a few times. The chain recombines TRBV6-1 with TRBJ1-3, with no clear D. V was clipped by 2 bases and J by 4 bases, with 15 bases between them. Germline CDR1 reads MNHNS; CDR2 reads SASEGT. The CDR3 runs to 16 residues. The CDR3 region has the DNA TGTGCCAGCAGTGAAAACCTAGCAGTAAGAGGAAACACCATATATTTT. Translating it yields CASSENLAVRGNTIYF.

This clonotype was observed a handful of times. The J gene is TRBJ1-1, the V gene TRBV5-1, with D perhaps TRBD1 (6 bases). V shed 0 bases and J shed 4 bases, with 13 bases lying between them. The CDR3 spans 15 residues. Germline CDR1 and CDR2: SGHRS and YFSETQ. The CDR3 sequence: CASSLARGAGTEAFF. CDR3 coding DNA: TGCGCCAGCAGCTTGGCCCGGGGGGCGGGCACTGAAGCTTTCTTT. Full variable domain (remainder filled in from reference TRBV5-1 and TRBJ1-1): KAGVTQTPRYLIKTRGQQVTLSCSPISGHRSVSWYQQTPGQGLQFLFEYFSETQRNKGNFPGRFSGRQFSNSRSEMNVSTLELGDSALYLCASSLARGAGTEAFFGQGTRLTVV.

CDR3 in amino acids: CASSFSAAKDTQYF. CDR3 nucleotide sequence: TGTGCCAGCAGCTTCTCGGCAGCTAAAGATACGCAGTATTTT. The chain uses TRBV5-6 and TRBJ2-3; D remains unclear. Germline CDR1 is SGHDT and CDR2 is YYEEEE. The ends were cut back, 2 bases at V and 5 bases at J, with 12 bases in the middle. The CDR3 has 14 residues.

This clonotype was observed many times. J is TRBJ1-6 and V is TRBV21-1; TRBD1, as called in the table, went unchecked against the DNA. TRBV21-1 is a pseudogene segment. The CDR3 spans 13 residues. CDR3 in DNA: TGTGCCAGCAGCACAGGGGGGGATTCACCCCTCCACTTT. It is translated as CASSTGGDSPLHF.

In this sample, this clonotype turned up many times. The genes are TRBV9 and TRBJ1-6; D is ambiguous. CDR3 size: 13 residues. Germline assignment: CDR1 SGDLS and CDR2 YYNGEE. Trimming removed 3 bases from V and 6 bases from J, with 7 bases in between. The CDR3 loop reads CASSDETNSPLHF. CDR3 in DNA: TGTGCCAGCAGCGATGAAACTAATTCACCCCTCCACTTT.

This chain joins TRBV6-4 and TRBJ2-1; 8 bases are shared with TRBD1. The CDR3 is 15 residues long. Germline-derived CDR1 and CDR2 are MRHNA and SNTAGT. With V trimmed by 4 bases and J by 7 bases, 9 bases remained unmatched. The CDR3 loop is CASSGGQGSLNEQFF. In DNA form, the CDR3 reads TGTGCCAGCAGTGGAGGACAGGGAAGCCTTAATGAGCAGTTCTTC.

This clonotype has more than one count but fewer than ten. The DNA for the CDR3 is TGCGCCAGCAGCCAAGGGACGGGGCCTCTTAGTGAGCAGTTCTTC. Translation gives CASSQGTGPLSEQFF. This chain connects TRBV4-1 to TRBJ2-1, with D perhaps assigned TRBD1 or TRBD2 (5 bases each). CDR1 and CDR2 from the germline V gene are MGHRA and YSYEKL. Trimming took 1 base from V and 9 from J, leaving 16 bases between them. The CDR3 covers 15 residues.

This clonotype was picked up many times. The chain links TRBV7-2 to TRBJ2-2; no definite D call. V shed 2 bases and J shed 6 bases, with 10 bases lying between them. This CDR3 contains 14 residues. Germline values: CDR1 SGHTA, CDR2 FQGNSA. The CDR3 protein is CASSLFVGAGELFF. CDR3 coding DNA: TGTGCCAGCAGCTTATTTGTCGGCGCCGGGGAGCTGTTTTTT.

In this sample, this clonotype turned up a few times. This sequence joins TRBV7-2 and TRBJ1-2; no clear D gene. The CDR3 extends over 14 amino acids. Germline CDR1 reads SGHTA; CDR2 reads FQGNSA. Deletions cut 5 bases from V and 0 bases from J, with 10 bases between. The chain's CDR3 is CASSPNSANYGYTF. CDR3 in DNA: TGTGCCAGCAGCCCCAACTCTGCTAACTATGGCTACACCTTC. The full variable domain, with the rest looked up from reference TRBV7-2 and TRBJ1-2, is GAGVSQSPSNKVTEKGKDVELRCDPISGHTALYWYRQSLGQGLEFLIYFQGNSAPDKSGLPSDRFSAERTGGSVSTLTIQRTQQEDSAVYLCASSPNSANYGYTFGSGTRLTVV.

This clonotype was recorded many times. The chain recombines TRBV27 with TRBJ1-2; maybe TRBD1 (6 bases). Germline CDR1 and CDR2: MNHEY and SMNVEV (reference sequence). The CDR3 spans 11 residues. Between the trimmed V and J ends, which lost 10 bases and 8 bases, there was a span of 14 bases. CDR3 amino acids: CATHTGFGYTF. The CDR3 bases are TGTGCCACCCATACAGGGTTCGGCTACACCTTC.

This clonotype was found many times. J is TRBJ1-3 and V is TRBV12-3 or TRBV12-4; D is unclear. The CDR3 contains 13 residues. Trimming left V 1 base short and J 5 bases short, with 6 bases between. DNA of the CDR3: TGTGCCAGCAGTTTAGGGGAGAGAAACACCATATATTTT. The encoded protein is CASSLGERNTIYF.

In its sample, this clonotype was seen many times. The V gene is TRBV29-1, the J gene TRBJ2-7; 9 positions agree with TRBD1. Germline-derived CDR1 and CDR2 are SQVTM and ANQGSEA. The V segment lost 4 bases and the J segment 3 bases; nucleotides outside the gene matches: 4. The CDR3 totals 13 residues. The DNA of the CDR3 is TGCAGCGTTGCTGAGGACAGGGGCTACGAGCAGTACTTC. Amino acid sequence: CSVAEDRGYEQYF.

V and J are TRBV20-1 and TRBJ2-7; 8 bases map to TRBD2. The CDR3 sequence is 17 residues long. With 0 bases clipped from V and 0 bases from J, the junction kept 10 bases outside the gene matches. Germline V gene data show CDR1 as DFQATT and CDR2 as SNEGSKA (reference sequence). The CDR3 DNA sequence: TGCAGTGCTAGAGAGCAGCGAGCGGGGGTTATCTCCTACGAGCAGTACTTC. Translated: CSAREQRAGVISYEQYF.

This clonotype was seen ten or more times. This chain joins TRBV2 and TRBJ1-1; a weak D match, TRBD1 (5 bases). Trimming took 7 bases from V and 1 from J, leaving 16 bases between them. The CDR3 contains 15 residues. Germline CDR1 SNHLY, CDR2 FYNNEI. The CDR3: CASTGRGRGNTEAFF. In DNA form, the CDR3 reads TGTGCCAGCACGGGGAGGGGCCGTGGGAACACTGAAGCTTTCTTT. The complete variable domain, with remaining parts taken from reference TRBV2 and TRBJ1-1, reads EPEVTQTPSHQVTQMGQEVILRCVPISNHLYFYWYRQILGQKVEFLVSFYNNEISEKSEIFDDQFSVERPDGSNFTLKIRSTKLEDSAMYFCASTGRGRGNTEAFFGQGTRLTVV.

This clonotype was counted ten times or more. The chain couples TRBV6-2 or TRBV6-3 to TRBJ1-1, with D perhaps TRBD1 (6 bases). V lost 4 bases to trimming and J lost 7 bases, with 13 bases between them. This CDR3 contains 13 residues. Per the germline V gene, CDR1 is MNHEY and CDR2 is SVGEGT. CDR3 sequence (DNA): TGTGCCAGCAGTTCAACAAGGACAGTTGAAGCTTTCTTT. The encoded protein is CASSSTRTVEAFF.

The genes are TRBV6-2 or TRBV6-3 and TRBJ1-2, with D hard to call. Per the germline V gene, CDR1 is MNHEY and CDR2 is SVGEGT. V was pared by 6 bases and J by 5 bases, with 25 bases between. The CDR3 consists of 17 residues. CDR3 DNA sequence: TGTGCCAGCAGCCGTGCCCGGACGGGGATGGGGTCATATGGCTACACCTTC. Amino acids: CASSRARTGMGSYGYTF.

This clonotype was seen only once. A much larger clone lies a single base off, so this may be a read error. The V and J genes are TRBV6-2 or TRBV6-3 and TRBJ2-7; D is perhaps TRBD1 or TRBD2 (5 bases each). The CDR3 spans 16 residues. Germline CDR1 MNHEY, CDR2 SVGEGT. V lost 7 bases to trimming and J lost 3 bases, with 22 bases between them. In DNA, the CDR3 is TGTGCCAGCACCCTACTCCCGGGACCAAAGTTCTACGAGCAGTACTTC. Protein sequence: CASTLLPGPKFYEQYF.

This sequence joins TRBV5-1 and TRBJ2-7; 7 bases align to TRBD1. J lost 2 bases, V lost 4 bases, and 6 bases had no gene match. Germline loops: CDR1 SGHRS, CDR2 YFSETQ. The CDR3 runs to 14 residues. In DNA, the CDR3 is TGCGCCAGCAGCCACGACAGGGTCACCTACGAGCAGTACTTC. It yields the protein CASSHDRVTYEQYF. Drawing the rest from reference TRBV5-1 and TRBJ2-7, the complete variable domain is KAGVTQTPRYLIKTRGQQVTLSCSPISGHRSVSWYQQTPGQGLQFLFEYFSETQRNKGNFPGRFSGRQFSNSRSEMNVSTLELGDSALYLCASSHDRVTYEQYFGPGTRLTVT.